The clone carrying this T cell receptor beta chain was picked up many times. The antigen is not known. CDR1 and CDR2 (germline): SGHRS, YFSETQ. V lost 2 bases, J lost 3 bases, and 20 bases lay in between. There are 17 residues in the CDR3. This sample stems from a study of T cells in Graves' hyperthyroidism and ophthalmopathy. General observations from the study: Researchers found most expanded thyroid clonotypes above 0.001 in blood as well.

Amplification yielded TCR beta CDR3 regions, with RNA transcripts as the source. TCR CDR3 underwent first-round RT-PCR with the HTBI primer set. TCRdb itself ran the multiplex PCR reads through MiXCR, one entry per CDR3 protein. This sample has approximately 560,000 distinct CDR3 sequences, with more than 15% found just once. The sequence came from a woman aged 30 to 39 with Graves' hyperthyroidism. The sample taken for sequencing was blood. This chain links TRBV5-1 with TRBJ1-2, with a weak D call TRBD1 (5 bases). CDR3 sequence reads: CASSLSGVSVVDYGYTF. The DNA for the CDR3 is TGCGCCAGCAGCTTATCGGGGGTCAGCGTGGTTGACTATGGCTACACCTTC.